This is a list of T cell receptor beta chains from one sample in a study of T cells after yellow fever vaccination. TCRdb called the 5' RACE reads again in MiXCR, with one record for every CDR3 protein. The sample yields about 22,000 distinct CDR3 sequences, roughly 5.6% seen once. Sequencing used PBMCs, either bulk or a sorted T-cell subset (CD4+, CD8+, memory, or dextramer-sorted; not recorded which), obtained 35 to 50 days after the first yellow fever vaccination. Every receptor here comes from a man in his late teens or twenties who received the YFV17D yellow fever vaccine. The CDR3 runs from the conserved cysteine through the conserved F or W. D genes are given only for firm matches. Where a row states a size, it is once, few, many or the class of an expanded clone; other rows omit it.

J gene: TRBJ2-1
D gene: TRBD2
clone size: many
V gene: TRBV12-3/TRBV12-4
CDR3 length: 13
CDR3 protein: CASSLGLKGEQFF
CDR3 DNA: TGTGCCAGCAGTTTGGGACTAAAGGGTGAGCAGTTCTTC

J gene: TRBJ2-3
D gene: TRBD1
clone size: many
V gene: TRBV18
CDR3 length: 16
CDR3 protein: CASSNRGPTSTDTQYF
CDR3 DNA: TGTGCCAGCTCAAACAGGGGGCCGACTAGCACAGATACGCAGTATTTT

J gene: TRBJ2-7
D gene: .
clone size: many
V gene: TRBV19
CDR3 length: 12
CDR3 protein: CASSNRDYEQYF
CDR3 DNA: TGTGCCAGTAGTAATAGAGATTACGAGCAGTACTTC

J gene: TRBJ1-2
D gene: .
clone size: many
V gene: TRBV5-1
CDR3 length: 14
CDR3 protein: CASSLVGADYGYTF
CDR3 DNA: TGCGCCAGCAGCTTGGTAGGGGCGGACTATGGCTACACCTTC

J gene: TRBJ1-2
D gene: .
clone size: many
V gene: TRBV5-5
CDR3 length: 13
CDR3 protein: CASSLGPLYGYTF
CDR3 DNA: TGTGCCAGCAGCCTGGGACCGCTCTATGGCTACACCTTC

J gene: TRBJ1-2
D gene: .
clone size: many
V gene: TRBV4-1
CDR3 length: 14
CDR3 protein: CASRTMQGVYGYTF
CDR3 DNA: TGCGCCAGCAGAACCATGCAGGGCGTATATGGCTACACCTTC

J gene: TRBJ1-2
D gene: .
clone size: many
V gene: TRBV12-3/TRBV12-4
CDR3 length: 13
CDR3 protein: CASRGTGYYGYTF
CDR3 DNA: TGTGCCAGCAGGGGAACTGGATACTATGGCTACACCTTC

J gene: TRBJ1-2
D gene: TRBD1
clone size: many
V gene: TRBV4-1
CDR3 length: 14
CDR3 protein: CASSPGQGTYGYTF
CDR3 DNA: TGCGCCAGCAGCCCGGGACAGGGAACCTATGGCTACACCTTC

J gene: TRBJ1-4
D gene: TRBD1
clone size: many
V gene: TRBV12-3/TRBV12-4
CDR3 length: 15
CDR3 protein: CASSSLGQGAQKLFF
CDR3 DNA: TGTGCCAGCAGTTCCCTTGGACAGGGGGCCCAAAAACTGTTTTTT

J gene: TRBJ1-3
D gene: .
clone size: few
V gene: TRBV5-5
CDR3 length: 17
CDR3 protein: CASSPGGRAFSGNTIYF
CDR3 DNA: TGTGCCAGCAGCCCCGGCGGTCGGGCCTTCTCTGGAAACACCATATATTTT

J gene: TRBJ2-5
D gene: TRBD2
clone size: .
V gene: TRBV20-1
CDR3 length: 15
CDR3 protein: CSASPGLVARETQYF
CDR3 DNA: TGCAGTGCGTCCCCGGGACTAGTGGCGCGAGAGACCCAGTACTTC

J gene: TRBJ1-2
D gene: .
clone size: many
V gene: TRBV20-1
CDR3 length: 13
CDR3 protein: CSAREAGGGGYTF
CDR3 DNA: TGCAGTGCTAGAGAGGCTGGGGGCGGTGGCTACACCTTC

J gene: TRBJ1-5
D gene: .
clone size: many
V gene: TRBV5-8
CDR3 length: 17
CDR3 protein: CASSLPGTRYSNQPQHF
CDR3 DNA: TGTGCCAGCAGCTTGCCCGGGACCCGATATAGCAATCAGCCCCAGCATTTT

J gene: TRBJ2-2
D gene: .
clone size: many
V gene: TRBV6-2/TRBV6-3
CDR3 length: 13
CDR3 protein: CASSYSIFFELFF
CDR3 DNA: TGTGCCAGCAGTTACTCGATCTTCTTTGAGCTGTTTTTT

J gene: TRBJ2-4
D gene: .
clone size: many
V gene: TRBV19
CDR3 length: 12
CDR3 protein: CASGGGLGIQYF
CDR3 DNA: TGTGCCAGTGGAGGGGGGCTGGGCATTCAGTACTTC

J gene: TRBJ2-3
D gene: .
clone size: many
V gene: TRBV5-1
CDR3 length: 15
CDR3 protein: CASSLAGASTDTQYF
CDR3 DNA: TGCGCCAGCAGCTTGGCCGGTGCTAGCACAGATACGCAGTATTTT

J gene: TRBJ1-5
D gene: .
clone size: many
V gene: TRBV4-2
CDR3 length: 14
CDR3 protein: CASSQEDGDQPQHF
CDR3 DNA: TGTGCCAGCAGCCAAGAGGATGGGGATCAGCCCCAGCATTTT

J gene: TRBJ2-2
D gene: .
clone size: many
V gene: TRBV29-1
CDR3 length: 13
CDR3 protein: CSVRHTNTGELFF
CDR3 DNA: TGCAGCGTGAGACACACGAACACCGGGGAGCTGTTTTTT

J gene: TRBJ2-3
D gene: .
clone size: many
V gene: TRBV29-1
CDR3 length: 14
CDR3 protein: CSVYKWDSTDTQYF
CDR3 DNA: TGCAGCGTTTACAAATGGGACTCCACAGATACGCAGTATTTT

J gene: TRBJ2-7
D gene: .
clone size: many
V gene: TRBV7-9
CDR3 length: 12
CDR3 protein: CASSLYSYEQYF
CDR3 DNA: TGTGCCAGCAGCTTATACTCCTACGAGCAGTACTTC

J gene: TRBJ1-2
D gene: .
clone size: many
V gene: TRBV3-1
CDR3 length: 14
CDR3 protein: CASSPHGGPYGYTF
CDR3 DNA: TGTGCCAGCAGCCCCCATGGGGGGCCCTATGGCTACACCTTC

J gene: TRBJ2-7
D gene: .
clone size: many
V gene: TRBV6-2/TRBV6-3
CDR3 length: 15
CDR3 protein: CASSRAQGETYEQYF
CDR3 DNA: TGTGCCAGCAGCCGAGCGCAGGGAGAAACCTACGAGCAGTACTTC

J gene: TRBJ2-5
D gene: TRBD1
clone size: many
V gene: TRBV5-1
CDR3 length: 15
CDR3 protein: CASRRAGTGGETQYF
CDR3 DNA: TGCGCCAGCAGGCGAGCCGGGACAGGGGGAGAGACCCAGTACTTC

J gene: TRBJ1-2
D gene: TRBD1
clone size: many
V gene: TRBV29-1
CDR3 length: 12
CDR3 protein: CSGAGTGNGYTF
CDR3 DNA: TGCAGCGGGGCCGGGACAGGGAATGGCTACACCTTC

J gene: TRBJ2-1
D gene: .
clone size: many
V gene: TRBV4-3
CDR3 length: 14
CDR3 protein: CASSQDVADNEQFF
CDR3 DNA: TGCGCCAGCAGCCAAGATGTTGCCGACAATGAGCAGTTCTTC

J gene: TRBJ1-2
D gene: .
clone size: many
V gene: TRBV15
CDR3 length: 13
CDR3 protein: CATSRPGRGGYTF
CDR3 DNA: TGTGCCACCAGCAGACCCGGACGGGGAGGCTACACCTTC